This TCR beta chain was sequenced during a study of blood T cell repertoires in COVID-19. About the research overall: COVID-19 samples, acute and convalescent, were from the United States, Italy and Spain. In each case, the material was cDNA or gDNA derived from T cells, B-cell-depleted T cells, or PBMCs.

Repertoires were generated with immunoSEQ multiplex PCR, while TCRdb's copy carries only in-frame clones and drops some. The sample comprises almost 400,000 clones, over 75% of which are singletons, and over 2% rests with the top ten. Trimming stripped 4 bases from V and 4 bases from J, with 16 bases between. Germline-derived CDR1 and CDR2 are MNHNS and SASEGT. CDR3 size: 16 residues. This clone appeared a single time. The gene calls are TRBV6-1 and TRBJ1-4; no firm D call. Material for sequencing was peripheral blood. This clonotype was sampled from a woman aged 55-69 years with COVID-19, enrolled during active disease. DNA for the CDR3: TGTGCCAGCAGTGGCCCTTTGCAGATCAGTAATGAAAAACTGTTTTTT. It specifies CASSGPLQISNEKLFF.